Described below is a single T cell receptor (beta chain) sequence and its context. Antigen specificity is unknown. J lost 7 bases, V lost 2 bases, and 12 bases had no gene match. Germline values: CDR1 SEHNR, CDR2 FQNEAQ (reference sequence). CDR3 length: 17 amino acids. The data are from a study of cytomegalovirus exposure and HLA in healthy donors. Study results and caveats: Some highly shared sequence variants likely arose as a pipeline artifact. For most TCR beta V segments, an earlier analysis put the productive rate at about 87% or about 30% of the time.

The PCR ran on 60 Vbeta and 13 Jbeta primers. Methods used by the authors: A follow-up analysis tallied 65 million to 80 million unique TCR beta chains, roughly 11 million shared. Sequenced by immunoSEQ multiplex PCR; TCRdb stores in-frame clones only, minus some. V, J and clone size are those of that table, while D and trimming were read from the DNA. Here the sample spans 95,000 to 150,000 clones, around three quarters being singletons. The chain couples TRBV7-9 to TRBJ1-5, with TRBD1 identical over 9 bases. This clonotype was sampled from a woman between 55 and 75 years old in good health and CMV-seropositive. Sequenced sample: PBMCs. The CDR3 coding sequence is TGTGCCAGCAGCTTATATCAGGACAGGGGTTCGGGACAGCCCCAGCATTTT. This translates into CASSLYQDRGSGQPQHF. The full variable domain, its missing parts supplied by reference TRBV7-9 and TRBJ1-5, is DTGVSQNPRHKITKRGQNVTFRCDPISEHNRLYWYRQTLGQGPEFLTYFQNEAQLEKSRLLSDRFSAERPKGSFSTLEIQRTEQGDSAMYLCASSLYQDRGSGQPQHFGDGTRLSIL.